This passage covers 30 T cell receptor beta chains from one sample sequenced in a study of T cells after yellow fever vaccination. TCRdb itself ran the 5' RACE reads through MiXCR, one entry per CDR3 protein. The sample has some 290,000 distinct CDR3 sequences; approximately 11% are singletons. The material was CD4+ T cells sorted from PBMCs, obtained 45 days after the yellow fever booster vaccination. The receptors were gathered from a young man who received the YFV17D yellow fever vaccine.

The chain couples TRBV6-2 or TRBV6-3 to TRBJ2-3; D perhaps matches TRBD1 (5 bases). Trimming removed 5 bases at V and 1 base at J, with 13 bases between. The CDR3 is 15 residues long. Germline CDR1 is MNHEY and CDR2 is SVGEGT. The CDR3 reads CASSALGLRTDTQYF. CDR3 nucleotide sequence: TGTGCCAGCAGTGCCTTGGGGCTCCGCACAGATACGCAGTATTTT.

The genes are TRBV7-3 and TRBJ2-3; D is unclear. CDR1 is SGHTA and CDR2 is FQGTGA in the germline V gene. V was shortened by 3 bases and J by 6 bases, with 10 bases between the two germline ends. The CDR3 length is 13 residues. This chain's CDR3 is CASSLSRWDTQYF. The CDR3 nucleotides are TGTGCCAGCAGCTTGAGTCGGTGGGATACGCAGTATTTT.

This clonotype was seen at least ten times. CDR3 in DNA: TGCGCCAGCAGCTTTTCCTCCGGGACAGACACCCTTGAAGCTTTCTTT. It translates to CASSFSSGTDTLEAFF. This chain connects TRBV5-1 to TRBJ1-1, with 7 bases matching TRBD1. The CDR3 length is 16 residues. Trimming cost V 2 bases and J 7 bases; bases outside gene matches: 14. CDR1 and CDR2 from the germline V gene are SGHRS and YFSETQ. Combining the CDR3 with reference TRBV5-1 and TRBJ1-1 gives the whole variable domain KAGVTQTPRYLIKTRGQQVTLSCSPISGHRSVSWYQQTPGQGLQFLFEYFSETQRNKGNFPGRFSGRQFSNSRSEMNVSTLELGDSALYLCASSFSSGTDTLEAFFGQGTRLTVV.

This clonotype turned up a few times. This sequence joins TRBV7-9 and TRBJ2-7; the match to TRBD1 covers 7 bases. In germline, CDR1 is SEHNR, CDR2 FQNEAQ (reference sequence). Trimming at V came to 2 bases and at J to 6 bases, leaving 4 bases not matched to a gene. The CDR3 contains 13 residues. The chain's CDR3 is CASSLQQGTEQYF. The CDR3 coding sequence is TGTGCCAGCAGCTTACAACAGGGGACCGAGCAGTACTTC.

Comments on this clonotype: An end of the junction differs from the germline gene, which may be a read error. In DNA form, the CDR3 reads TGTGCTAGCAGTGCCGGACAGACCACCGGGGAGCTGTTTTTT. It encodes CASSAGQTTGELFF. The rearrangement uses TRBV7-7 and TRBJ2-2, with D possibly matching TRBD1 (6 bases). Germline loops: CDR1 SSHAT, CDR2 FNYEAQ (reference sequence). The CDR3 is 14 amino acids.

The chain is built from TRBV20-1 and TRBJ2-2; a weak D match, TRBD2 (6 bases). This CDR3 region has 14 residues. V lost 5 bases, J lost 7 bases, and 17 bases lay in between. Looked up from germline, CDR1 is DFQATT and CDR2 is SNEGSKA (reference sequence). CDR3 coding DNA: TGCAGTGCTCCCCGGGACTCCCTCGGCGGGGAGCTGTTTTTT. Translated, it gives CSAPRDSLGGELFF.

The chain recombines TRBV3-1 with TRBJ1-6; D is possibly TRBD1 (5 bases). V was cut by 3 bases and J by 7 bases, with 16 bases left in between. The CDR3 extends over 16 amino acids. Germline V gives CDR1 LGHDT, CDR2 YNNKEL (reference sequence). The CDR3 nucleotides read TGTGCCAGCAGCCACCCCGGGACGGAGATCAATTCACCCCTCCACTTT. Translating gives CASSHPGTEINSPLHF.

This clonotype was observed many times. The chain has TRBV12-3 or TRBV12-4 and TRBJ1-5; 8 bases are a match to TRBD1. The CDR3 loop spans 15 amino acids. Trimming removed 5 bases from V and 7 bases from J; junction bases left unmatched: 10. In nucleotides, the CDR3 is TGTGCCAGCAGTGGAGACAGGGGATGGGGCCAGCCCCAGCATTTT. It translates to CASSGDRGWGQPQHF.

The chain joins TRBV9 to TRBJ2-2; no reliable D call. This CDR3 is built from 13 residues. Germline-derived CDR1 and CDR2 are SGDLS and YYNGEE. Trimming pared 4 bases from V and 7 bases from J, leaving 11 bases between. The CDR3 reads CASSFRGDGELFF. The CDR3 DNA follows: TGTGCCAGCAGCTTCCGTGGCGACGGGGAGCTGTTTTTT.

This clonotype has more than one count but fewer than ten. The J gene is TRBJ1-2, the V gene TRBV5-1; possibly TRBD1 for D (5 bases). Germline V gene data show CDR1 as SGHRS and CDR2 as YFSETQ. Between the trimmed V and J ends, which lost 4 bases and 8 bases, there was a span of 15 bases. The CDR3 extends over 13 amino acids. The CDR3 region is CASSPARDEGYTF. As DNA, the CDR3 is TGCGCCAGCAGCCCGGCCAGGGATGAGGGCTACACCTTC.

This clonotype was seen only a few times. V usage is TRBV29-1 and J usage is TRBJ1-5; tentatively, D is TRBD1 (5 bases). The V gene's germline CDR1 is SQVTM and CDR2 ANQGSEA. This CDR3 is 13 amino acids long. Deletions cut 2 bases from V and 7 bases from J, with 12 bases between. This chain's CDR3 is CSVEQGPGQPQHF. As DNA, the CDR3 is TGCAGCGTTGAACAGGGTCCTGGCCAGCCCCAGCATTTT.

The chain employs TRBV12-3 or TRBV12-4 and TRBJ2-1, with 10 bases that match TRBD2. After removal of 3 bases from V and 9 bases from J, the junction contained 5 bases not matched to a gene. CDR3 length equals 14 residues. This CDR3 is CASSFGAGGREQFF. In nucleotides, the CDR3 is TGTGCCAGCAGTTTTGGAGCGGGGGGGCGTGAGCAGTTCTTC.

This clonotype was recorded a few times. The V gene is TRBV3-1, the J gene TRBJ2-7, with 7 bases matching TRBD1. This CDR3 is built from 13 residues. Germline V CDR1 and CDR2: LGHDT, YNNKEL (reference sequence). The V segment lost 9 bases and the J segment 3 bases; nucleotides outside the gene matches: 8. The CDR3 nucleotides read TGTGCCAGGGTCCCCGGGACAGACTACGAGCAGTACTTC. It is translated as CARVPGTDYEQYF.

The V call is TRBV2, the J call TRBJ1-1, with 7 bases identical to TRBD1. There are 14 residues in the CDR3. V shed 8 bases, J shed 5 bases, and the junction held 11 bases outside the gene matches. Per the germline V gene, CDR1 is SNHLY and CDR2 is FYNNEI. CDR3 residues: CASLGGGGSTEAFF. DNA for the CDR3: TGTGCCAGCTTGGGGGGAGGGGGCAGTACTGAAGCTTTCTTT. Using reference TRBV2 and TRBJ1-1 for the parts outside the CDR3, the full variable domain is EPEVTQTPSHQVTQMGQEVILRCVPISNHLYFYWYRQILGQKVEFLVSFYNNEISEKSEIFDDQFSVERPDGSNFTLKIRSTKLEDSAMYFCASLGGGGSTEAFFGQGTRLTVV.

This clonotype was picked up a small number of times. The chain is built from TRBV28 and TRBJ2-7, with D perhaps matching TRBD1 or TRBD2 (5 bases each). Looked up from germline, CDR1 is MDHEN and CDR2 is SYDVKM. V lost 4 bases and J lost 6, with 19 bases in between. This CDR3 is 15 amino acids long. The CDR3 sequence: CASSWRGVTSREQYV. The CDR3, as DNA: TGTGCCAGCAGTTGGCGAGGGGTAACCTCCCGCGAGCAGTACGTC.

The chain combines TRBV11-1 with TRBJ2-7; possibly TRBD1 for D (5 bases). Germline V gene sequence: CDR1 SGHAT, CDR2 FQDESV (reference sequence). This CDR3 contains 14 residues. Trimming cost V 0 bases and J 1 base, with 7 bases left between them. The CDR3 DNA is TGTGCCAGCAGCTTAGCTAGGACATCCTACGAGCAGTACGTC. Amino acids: CASSLARTSYEQYV.

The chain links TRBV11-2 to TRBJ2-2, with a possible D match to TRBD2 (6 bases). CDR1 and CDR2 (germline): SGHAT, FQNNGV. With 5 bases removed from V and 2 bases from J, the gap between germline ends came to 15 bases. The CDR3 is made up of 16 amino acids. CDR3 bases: TGTGCCAGCAGCAAAGAAACCGGGAGCAACACCGGGGAGCTGTTTTTT. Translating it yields CASSKETGSNTGELFF.

The CDR3 here is CASSLAGVYSYEQYF. CDR3 sequence (DNA): TGTGCCAGCAGCTTAGCGGGGGTCTACTCCTACGAGCAGTACTTC. The chain couples TRBV7-8 to TRBJ2-7; D tentatively fits TRBD1 or TRBD2 (5 bases each). CDR3 length equals 15 residues. V was shortened by 0 bases and J by 0 bases, with 9 bases between the two germline ends. Germline-derived CDR1 and CDR2 are SGHVS and FQNEAQ.

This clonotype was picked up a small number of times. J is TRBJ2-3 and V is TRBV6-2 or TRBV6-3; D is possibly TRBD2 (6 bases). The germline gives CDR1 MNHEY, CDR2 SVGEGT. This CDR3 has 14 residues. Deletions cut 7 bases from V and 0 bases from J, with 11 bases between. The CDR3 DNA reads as TGTGCCAGCATGGGACTGACTAGCACAGATACGCAGTATTTT. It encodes CASMGLTSTDTQYF.

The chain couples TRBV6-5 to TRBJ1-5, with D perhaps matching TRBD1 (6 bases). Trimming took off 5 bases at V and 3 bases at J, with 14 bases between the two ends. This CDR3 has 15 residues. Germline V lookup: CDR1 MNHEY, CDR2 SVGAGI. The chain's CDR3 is CASSTLGQYNQPQHF. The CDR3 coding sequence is TGTGCCAGCAGTACCCTTGGACAGTACAATCAGCCCCAGCATTTT.

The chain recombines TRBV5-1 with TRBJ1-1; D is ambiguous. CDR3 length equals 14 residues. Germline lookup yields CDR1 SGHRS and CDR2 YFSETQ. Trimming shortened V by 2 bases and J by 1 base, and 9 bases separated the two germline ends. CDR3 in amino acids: CASSFQTSNTEAFF. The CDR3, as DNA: TGCGCCAGCAGCTTTCAGACATCGAACACTGAAGCTTTCTTT.

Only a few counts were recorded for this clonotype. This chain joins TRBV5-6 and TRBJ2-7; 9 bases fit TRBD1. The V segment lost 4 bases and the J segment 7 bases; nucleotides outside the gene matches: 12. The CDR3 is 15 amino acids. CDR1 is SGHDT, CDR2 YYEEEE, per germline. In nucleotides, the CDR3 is TGTGCCAGCAGCCCCTTTGACAGGGGGGTTAGGGAGCAGTACGTC. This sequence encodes CASSPFDRGVREQYV.

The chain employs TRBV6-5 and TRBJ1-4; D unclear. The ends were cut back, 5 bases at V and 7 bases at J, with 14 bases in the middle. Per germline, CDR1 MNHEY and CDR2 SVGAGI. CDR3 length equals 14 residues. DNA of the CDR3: TGTGCCAGCAGTCGCGACCCTGGTGGTGAAAAACTGTTTTTT. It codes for CASSRDPGGEKLFF.

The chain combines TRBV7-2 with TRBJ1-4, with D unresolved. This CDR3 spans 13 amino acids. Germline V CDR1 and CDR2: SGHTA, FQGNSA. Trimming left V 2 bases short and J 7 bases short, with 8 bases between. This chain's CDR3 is CASSLNYFEKLFF. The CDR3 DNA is TGTGCCAGCAGCTTAAATTATTTTGAAAAACTGTTTTTT.

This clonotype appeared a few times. The CDR3 region has the DNA TGTGCCAGCAGACCAACCATGTGGTACAGGGCGGGAACCGGGGAGCTGTTTTTT. It translates to CASRPTMWYRAGTGELFF. This rearrangement joins TRBV12-3 or TRBV12-4 to TRBJ2-2, with D perhaps given as TRBD1 or TRBD2 (6 bases each). The CDR3 loop spans 18 amino acids. V lost 6 bases and J lost 5, with 25 bases in between.

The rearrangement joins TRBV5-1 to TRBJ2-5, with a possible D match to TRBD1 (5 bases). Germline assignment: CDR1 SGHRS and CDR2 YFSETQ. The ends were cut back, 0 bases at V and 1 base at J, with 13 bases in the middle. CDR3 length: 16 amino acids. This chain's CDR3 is CASSLAPGKIQETQYF. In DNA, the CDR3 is TGCGCCAGCAGCTTGGCCCCAGGGAAGATCCAAGAGACCCAGTACTTC.

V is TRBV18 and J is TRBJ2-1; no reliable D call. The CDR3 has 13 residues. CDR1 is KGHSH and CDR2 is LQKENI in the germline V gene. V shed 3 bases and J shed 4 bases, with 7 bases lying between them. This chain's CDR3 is CASSPVGYNEQFF. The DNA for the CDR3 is TGTGCCAGCTCACCGGTCGGGTACAATGAGCAGTTCTTC.

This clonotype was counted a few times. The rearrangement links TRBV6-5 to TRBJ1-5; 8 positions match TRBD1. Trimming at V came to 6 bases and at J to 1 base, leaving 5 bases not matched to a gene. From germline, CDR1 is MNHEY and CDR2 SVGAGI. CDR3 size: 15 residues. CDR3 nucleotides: TGTGCCAGCAGACCACAGGGGGGAAGCAATCAGCCCCAGCATTTT. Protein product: CASRPQGGSNQPQHF.

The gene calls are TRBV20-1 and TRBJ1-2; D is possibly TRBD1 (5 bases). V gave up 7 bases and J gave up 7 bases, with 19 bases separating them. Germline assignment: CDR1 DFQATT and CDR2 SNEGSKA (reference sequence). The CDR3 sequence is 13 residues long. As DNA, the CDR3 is TGCAGTGTTCCGAGGAGGGGCGAGGGTGGCTACACCTTC. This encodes CSVPRRGEGGYTF.

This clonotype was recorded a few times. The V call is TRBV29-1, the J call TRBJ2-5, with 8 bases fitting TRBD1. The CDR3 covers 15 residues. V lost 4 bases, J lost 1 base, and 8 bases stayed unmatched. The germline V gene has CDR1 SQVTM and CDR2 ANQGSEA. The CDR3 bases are TGCAGCGTTGGTATCGCCGGGACAGGCCAAGAGACCCAGTACTTC. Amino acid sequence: CSVGIAGTGQETQYF.